What follows is one T cell receptor beta chain and its context. Amplification of TCR alpha and beta CDR3 regions from RNA used iRepertoire nested multiplex PCR. From the multiplex PCR reads, TCRdb called clonotypes with MiXCR, one entry per CDR3 protein. The sample has around 350,000 distinct CDR3 sequences; about two fifths are singletons. This record belongs to a study of glioma-infiltrating T cells. This CDR3 has 16 amino acids. The V gene lost 0 bases and the J gene lost 7 bases, with 15 bases spanning the gap. Germline V gene data show CDR1 as MNHEY and CDR2 as SVGAGI. This clonotype was sampled from a human donor with low-grade glioma or glioblastoma, undergoing nonglioma brain surgery, or in good health (not recorded which). The sequenced sample was glioma tissue, nonneoplastic brain tissue, or PBMCs (not recorded which). The chain uses TRBV6-5 and TRBJ2-2; no definite D call. The chain's CDR3 is CASSYSWHDKVGELFF. The CDR3 region has the DNA TGTGCCAGCAGTTACTCTTGGCATGATAAGGTCGGGGAGCTGTTTTTT.